These 31 T cell receptor beta chains share one sample of origin, sequenced in a study of identical twins. TCRdb re-called the 5' RACE reads through MiXCR, storing one row per CDR3 protein. This table holds roughly 250,000 distinct CDR3 sequences, about an eighth found once. The sample consisted of memory (CD45RO+) T cells sorted from blood. The receptors were gathered from a young woman in good health.

This clonotype was found many times. The chain recombines TRBV12-3 or TRBV12-4 with TRBJ1-1, with unresolved D. Trimming shortened V by 1 base and J by 0 bases, and 3 bases separated the two germline ends. The CDR3 sequence is 13 residues long. The DNA for the CDR3 is TGTGCCAGCAGTTTAGATTTGAACACTGAAGCTTTCTTT. This encodes CASSLDLNTEAFF.

The chain links TRBV24-1 to TRBJ1-2; no reliable D call. The ends were cut back, 4 bases at V and 10 bases at J, with 15 bases in the middle. The CDR3 consists of 13 residues. Per germline, CDR1 KGHDR and CDR2 SFDVKD. The CDR3 DNA is TGTGCCACCAGTGACCCCACCGGGTGGGACTACACCTTC. Residues: CATSDPTGWDYTF.

The chain joins TRBV20-1 to TRBJ2-4, with 10 bases aligning to TRBD2. Germline assignment: CDR1 DFQATT and CDR2 SNEGSKA (reference sequence). V gave up 6 bases and J gave up 7 bases; unmatched junction bases: 15. The CDR3 has 16 residues. CDR3 DNA: TGCAGTGCAGCTCGGACTAGCGGTGCGATGGGTAACATTCAGTACTTC. Its translation: CSAARTSGAMGNIQYF.

This clonotype came up many times. The chain employs TRBV6-5 and TRBJ2-5; tentative D call: TRBD2 (6 bases). The CDR3 has 16 residues. V was trimmed by 3 bases and J by 4 bases, leaving 18 bases between them. CDR1 is MNHEY and CDR2 is SVGAGI in the germline V gene. DNA for the CDR3: TGTGCCAGCAGTTATCGTGAGGGAGGTCTCGGAGAGACCCAGTACTTC. The encoded protein is CASSYREGGLGETQYF.

In its sample, this clonotype was seen many times. The V and J genes are TRBV5-1 and TRBJ2-3, with D possibly matching TRBD2 (6 bases). The CDR3 has 12 amino acids. V was pared by 4 bases and J by 6 bases, with 9 bases between. The germline V gene has CDR1 SGHRS and CDR2 YFSETQ. The CDR3 loop is CASSRDLDTQYF. The CDR3 nucleotides are TGCGCCAGCAGCAGGGACTTGGATACGCAGTATTTT. The full variable domain, completed using reference TRBV5-1 and TRBJ2-3, is KAGVTQTPRYLIKTRGQQVTLSCSPISGHRSVSWYQQTPGQGLQFLFEYFSETQRNKGNFPGRFSGRQFSNSRSEMNVSTLELGDSALYLCASSRDLDTQYFGPGTRLTVL.

This clonotype was seen a few times. The CDR3 nucleotides are TGCAGCGCTAGGGGGACAGATTACACCGGGGAGCTGTTTTTT. Translating gives CSARGTDYTGELFF. V gene TRBV29-1 combines with J gene TRBJ2-2; TRBD1 matches at 7 bases. CDR1 SQVTM and CDR2 ANQGSEA come from the germline V gene. V trimming: 7 bases; J trimming: 3 bases; junction bases outside the gene matches: 8. The CDR3 covers 14 residues.

The table lists this clonotype with many counts. The V call is TRBV6-1, the J call TRBJ2-3; 8 bases are shared with TRBD1. CDR3 length: 13 residues. J lost 5 bases, V lost 5 bases, and 3 bases had no gene match. The germline V gene encodes CDR1 MNHNS and CDR2 SASEGT. The CDR3 DNA sequence: TGTGCCAGCAGTCGGACAGGGATAGATACGCAGTATTTT. Translating it yields CASSRTGIDTQYF.

The chain is built from TRBV6-9 and TRBJ2-7, with D possibly being TRBD1 (6 bases). Trimming stripped 7 bases from V and 0 bases from J, with 13 bases between. This CDR3 is built from 14 residues. CDR1 is MNHGY and CDR2 is SVAAGI in the germline V gene. DNA for the CDR3: TGTGCCAGCACTCGGGACACCCCCTCCTACGAGCAGTACTTC. Its protein product is CASTRDTPSYEQYF.

The sample holds a few counts of this clonotype. The genes are TRBV5-1 and TRBJ2-7, with 9 bases identical to TRBD1. J was trimmed by 12 bases and V by 0 bases; bases with no gene match: 7. CDR1 and CDR2 (germline): SGHRS, YFSETQ. This CDR3 has 13 residues. The CDR3: CASSLGLQGARYF. In DNA, the CDR3 is TGCGCCAGCAGCTTGGGATTACAGGGGGCACGGTACTTC.

The chain recombines TRBV2 with TRBJ2-7; 10 nucleotides agree with TRBD1. V shed 5 bases and J 4 bases; nucleotides not matched to a gene: 8. This CDR3 spans 15 amino acids. The germline CDR1 and CDR2 sequences are SNHLY and FYNNEI. The CDR3 spells CASSFAGTGVYEQYF. CDR3 DNA: TGTGCCAGCAGTTTCGCCGGGACAGGGGTATACGAGCAGTACTTC.

The rearrangement uses TRBV11-2 and TRBJ1-3, with D perhaps matching TRBD1 (6 bases). The CDR3 loop spans 19 amino acids. V lost 1 base and J 4 bases, leaving 23 bases between the germline ends. Germline V lookup: CDR1 SGHAT, CDR2 FQNNGV. This chain's CDR3 is CASSLVPPSVGTGGNTIYF. The CDR3 DNA is TGTGCCAGCAGCTTAGTCCCCCCGAGTGTGGGAACAGGGGGAAACACCATATATTTT. Combining the CDR3 with reference TRBV11-2 and TRBJ1-3 gives the whole variable domain EAGVAQSPRYKIIEKRQSVAFWCNPISGHATLYWYQQILGQGPKLLIQFQNNGVVDDSQLPKDRFSAERLKGVDSTLKIQPAKLEDSAVYLCASSLVPPSVGTGGNTIYFGEGSWLTVV.

A single count supports this clonotype. The chain carries TRBV20-1 and TRBJ2-1; 8 bases agree with TRBD2. Losses at the gene ends were 3 bases for V and 5 bases for J; bases not matched to a gene: 9. The CDR3 runs 15 residues. Germline CDR1 is DFQATT and CDR2 is SNEGSKA (reference sequence). CDR3 in amino acids: CSASLLAGLNNEQFF. Written as DNA, the CDR3 is TGCAGTGCTAGTCTATTAGCGGGACTAAACAATGAGCAGTTCTTC.

This clonotype was detected ten times or more. The chain uses TRBV7-9 and TRBJ1-1; D not certain. Germline V gene data show CDR1 as SEHNR and CDR2 as FQNEAQ (reference sequence). Trimming pared 5 bases from V and 3 bases from J, leaving 16 bases between. This CDR3 has 15 amino acids. CDR3 DNA: TGTGCCAGCAGCCCCCACGGTGACCAAGACACTGAAGCTTTCTTT. Encoded protein: CASSPHGDQDTEAFF.

The CDR3 sequence: CASTMLRGNSNYGYTF. As DNA, the CDR3 is TGTGCCAGCACCATGCTCAGGGGGAACAGTAACTATGGCTACACCTTC. V usage is TRBV27 and J usage is TRBJ1-2; 7 bases map to TRBD1. The germline CDR1 and CDR2 sequences are MNHEY and SMNVEV (reference sequence). The CDR3 is made up of 16 amino acids. V shed 7 bases and J 1 base; nucleotides not matched to a gene: 12.

V is TRBV5-1 and J is TRBJ2-3, with D possibly called TRBD1 or TRBD2 (6 bases each). Per the germline V gene, CDR1 is SGHRS and CDR2 is YFSETQ. CDR3 length: 15 residues. The V and J ends lost 1 base and 4 bases respectively, with 13 bases between them. The CDR3 DNA is TGCGCCAGCAGCTTGTTGACCGGGGGCGCAGATACGCAGTATTTT. Protein: CASSLLTGGADTQYF.

The rearrangement links TRBV7-2 to TRBJ1-1, with 10 bases aligning to TRBD1. J lost 6 bases, V lost 5 bases, and 9 bases had no gene match. CDR1 and CDR2 (germline): SGHTA, FQGNSA. CDR3 size: 15 residues. CDR3 protein: CASSGRTGGVAEAFF. CDR3 nucleotides: TGTGCCAGCAGCGGACGGACAGGGGGGGTGGCTGAAGCTTTCTTT.

This chain uses TRBV9 with TRBJ1-1; D gene unclear. Germline V gene data show CDR1 as SGDLS and CDR2 as YYNGEE. The CDR3 has 15 amino acids. V shed 3 bases and J shed 0 bases, with 12 bases lying between them. CDR3 sequence reads: CASSGTSGVNTEAFF. DNA for the CDR3: TGTGCCAGCAGCGGTACCTCTGGGGTGAACACTGAAGCTTTCTTT.

This clonotype was recorded many times. The chain joins TRBV12-3 or TRBV12-4 to TRBJ2-7; possible D gene TRBD2, 6 bases. The V end lost 4 bases, the J end lost 6 bases, and 10 bases lay between the germline ends. The CDR3 extends over 12 amino acids. The CDR3 DNA reads TGTGCCAGCAGTTCGGGGGATTCCGAGCAGTACTTC. Protein sequence: CASSSGDSEQYF.

This rearrangement joins TRBV27 to TRBJ2-7, with no clear D. In germline, CDR1 is MNHEY, CDR2 SMNVEV (reference sequence). Trimming left V 2 bases short and J 4 bases short, with 9 bases between. The CDR3 runs to 13 residues. The CDR3 nucleotides read TGTGCCAGCAGTTTAAAAGTAAGGTACGAGCAGTACTTC. This sequence encodes CASSLKVRYEQYF.

V gene TRBV2 combines with J gene TRBJ2-2, with a possible D match to TRBD1 (5 bases). Trimming removed 8 bases at V and 7 bases at J, with 14 bases between. Germline V CDR1 and CDR2: SNHLY, FYNNEI. This CDR3 is built from 13 residues. CDR3 nucleotides: TGTGCCAGCGGACGGTGGGGCGGCGGGGAGCTGTTTTTT. As protein: CASGRWGGGELFF.

There are a few counts of this clonotype. This sequence joins TRBV6-2 or TRBV6-3 and TRBJ2-7, with D unresolved. Trimming pared 2 bases from V and 5 bases from J, leaving 10 bases between. This CDR3 is 13 amino acids long. Germline V gene sequence: CDR1 MNHEY, CDR2 SVGEGT. The CDR3 DNA follows: TGTGCCAGCAGTTACGGAGAAGCTAACGAGCAGTACTTC. Translating gives CASSYGEANEQYF.

The chain links TRBV7-2 to TRBJ2-1; 7 nucleotides align to TRBD1. CDR1 is SGHTA and CDR2 is FQGNSA in the germline V gene. This CDR3 region has 15 residues. V shed 5 bases, J shed 3 bases, and the junction held 7 bases outside the gene matches. The CDR3 region is CASSRTGTDYNEQFF. The DNA of the CDR3 is TGTGCCAGCAGCCGCACCGGGACAGACTACAATGAGCAGTTCTTC.

This clonotype was detected ten times or more. The V gene is TRBV3-1, the J gene TRBJ2-5, with D possibly being TRBD1 or TRBD2 (5 bases each). V was clipped by 4 bases and J by 5 bases, with 17 bases between them. Germline values: CDR1 LGHDT, CDR2 YNNKEL (reference sequence). The CDR3 is 15 amino acids. The CDR3 DNA reads as TGTGCCAGCAGCCGTTCCTCCGGGACGGGGGAGACCCAGTACTTC. It translates to CASSRSSGTGETQYF.

This clonotype was recorded a few times. The chain combines TRBV2 with TRBJ1-2; D unclear. Trimming removed 0 bases from V and 5 bases from J, with 4 bases in between. CDR3 length: 12 residues. Germline assignment: CDR1 SNHLY and CDR2 FYNNEI. CDR3 sequence reads: CASSEAQYGYTF. Here the CDR3 DNA reads TGTGCCAGCAGTGAAGCGCAATATGGCTACACCTTC.

This clonotype was observed a handful of times. V usage is TRBV5-6 and J usage is TRBJ1-1, with 11 nucleotides matching TRBD1. CDR1 is SGHDT and CDR2 is YYEEEE in the germline V gene. The CDR3 contains 15 residues. V lost 2 bases and J lost 4; bases outside the gene matches: 4. Here the CDR3 DNA reads TGTGCCAGCAGCTTTGCGGGACAGGGGGGCACTGAAGCTTTCTTT. Translated, it gives CASSFAGQGGTEAFF. Combining the CDR3 with reference TRBV5-6 and TRBJ1-1 gives the whole variable domain DAGVTQSPTHLIKTRGQQVTLRCSPKSGHDTVSWYQQALGQGPQFIFQYYEEEERQRGNFPDRFSGHQFPNYSSELNVNALLLGDSALYLCASSFAGQGGTEAFFGQGTRLTVV.

CDR3 protein: CASSYLGLAGGPDTQYF. The DNA for the CDR3 is TGTGCCAGCAGCTACCTTGGGCTAGCGGGAGGGCCGGATACGCAGTATTTT. The chain couples TRBV6-5 to TRBJ2-3; 12 bases map to TRBD2. Germline V gives CDR1 MNHEY, CDR2 SVGAGI. V gave up 6 bases and J gave up 6 bases; unmatched junction bases: 13. CDR3 length equals 17 residues.

The rearrangement uses TRBV4-3 and TRBJ2-6; D uncertain. Trimming cost V 5 bases and J 1 base, with 6 bases left between them. CDR3 length: 14 amino acids. Germline loops: CDR1 LGHNA, CDR2 YSLEER. CDR3 bases: TGCGCCAGCAGCTATAGATCTGGGGCCAACGTCCTGACTTTC. Translation: CASSYRSGANVLTF.

This clonotype has a handful of counts. CDR3 protein: CASSTGTSGFDEQYF. The CDR3, as DNA: TGCGCCAGCAGCACAGGGACTAGCGGGTTCGACGAGCAGTACTTC. The genes are TRBV5-1 and TRBJ2-7; 12 positions match TRBD2. Germline CDR1 SGHRS, CDR2 YFSETQ. This CDR3 has 15 residues. J was trimmed by 5 bases and V by 4 bases; bases with no gene match: 7.

The V call is TRBV20-1, the J call TRBJ1-1; perhaps TRBD1 as D (6 bases). The germline V gene encodes CDR1 DFQATT and CDR2 SNEGSKA (reference sequence). The CDR3 runs to 15 residues. V lost 3 bases to trimming and J lost 0 bases, with 14 bases between them. The CDR3 DNA sequence: TGCAGTGCTAGTCTCGGGGGCACTATGAACACTGAAGCTTTCTTT. It translates to CSASLGGTMNTEAFF.

This clonotype was seen ten or more times. The chain is built from TRBV12-3 or TRBV12-4 and TRBJ2-2; TRBD1 is a possible D gene (6 bases). V dropped 8 bases and J dropped 0 bases, with 10 bases sitting between them. The CDR3 contains 14 residues. Written as DNA, the CDR3 is TGTGCCAGCCCCGGGACATCGAACACCGGGGAGCTGTTTTTT. Encoded protein: CASPGTSNTGELFF.

This clonotype appeared a few times. The V call is TRBV20-1, the J call TRBJ2-7; D is ambiguous. The CDR3 sequence is 11 residues long. The V and J ends lost 4 bases and 6 bases respectively, with 10 bases between them. Germline lookup yields CDR1 DFQATT and CDR2 SNEGSKA (reference sequence). The CDR3 sequence is CSANSGPEQYF. The CDR3 DNA reads as TGCAGTGCTAATTCGGGTCCCGAGCAGTACTTC.